This is a list of T cell receptor beta chains from one sample in a study of blood T cell repertoires in COVID-19. Generated by immunoSEQ multiplex PCR, the TCRdb table keeps only in-frame clones and is missing some. The table includes approximately 230,000 clones, around four fifths detected once. Material for sequencing was peripheral blood. The receptors were gathered from an elderly man with acute or convalescent COVID-19. Both conserved end residues are part of each CDR3. Fields, in order: V gene, D gene, clone size, J gene, CDR3 DNA, CDR3 protein. A D gene is named only where the DNA matches it firmly. Expanded clones are given a class, and other clones once, few, many or no size at all.

V: TRBV19
D: -
size: -
J: TRBJ2-3
DNA: TGTGCCAGTAGTACTACAGGGTCAGATACGCAGTATTTT
CDR3: CASSTTGSDTQYF

V: TRBV28
D: -
size: -
J: TRBJ2-7
DNA: TGTGCCAGCAGTTTTATACAGGAGAAACGGGAGCAGTACTTC
CDR3: CASSFIQEKREQYF

V: TRBV5-8
D: -
size: -
J: TRBJ1-1
DNA: TGTGCCAGCATCAGACTTGCAGACGAAGCTTTCTTT
CDR3: CASIRLADEAFF

V: TRBV11-1
D: TRBD1
size: -
J: TRBJ2-5
DNA: TGTGCCAGCAGCGGGTACAGGGGAGAAGAGACCCAGTACTTC
CDR3: CASSGYRGEETQYF

V: TRBV18
D: TRBD2
size: -
J: TRBJ2-2
DNA: TGTGCCAGCTCAACGGCTAGCGGGAGTGGTACCGGGGAGCTGTTTTTT
CDR3: CASSTASGSGTGELFF

V: TRBV10-1
D: -
size: -
J: TRBJ2-7
DNA: TGCGCCAGCAGTGAGTCGAACCGGGGGAGCTCCTACGAGCAGTACTTC
CDR3: CASSESNRGSSYEQYF

V: TRBV6-5
D: -
size: -
J: TRBJ2-5
DNA: TGTGCCAGCATGAGGCAGAAAGAGACCCAGTACTTC
CDR3: CASMRQKETQYF

V: TRBV6-2/TRBV6-3
D: -
size: -
J: TRBJ2-1
DNA: TGTGCCAGCAGCCCGCCAGGGGCTCCAAACTACAATGAGCAGTTCTTC
CDR3: CASSPPGAPNYNEQFF

V: TRBV12-3/TRBV12-4
D: -
size: -
J: TRBJ2-7
DNA: TGTGCCAGCAGAGAGGGGGAATCCTACGAGCAGTACTTC
CDR3: CASREGESYEQYF

V: TRBV28
D: -
size: -
J: TRBJ2-7
DNA: TGTGCCAGCAGTACAGGGAGCTTTACCTACGAGCAGTACTTC
CDR3: CASSTGSFTYEQYF

V: TRBV3-1/TRBV3-2
D: TRBD1
size: -
J: TRBJ1-2
DNA: TGTGCCAGCAGCTATGGACAGGGTGCTAACTATGGCTACACCTTC
CDR3: CASSYGQGANYGYTF

V: TRBV5-1
D: TRBD2
size: -
J: TRBJ2-5
DNA: TGCGCCAGCAGACTAGCGGGAGGGGTAGAGACCCAGTACTTC
CDR3: CASRLAGGVETQYF

V: TRBV19
D: TRBD2
size: -
J: TRBJ2-3
DNA: TGTGCCAGTAGTATAAGGCGGGGGGCCCTGGGTACAGATACGCAGTATTTT
CDR3: CASSIRRGALGTDTQYF

V: TRBV18
D: -
size: once
J: TRBJ1-1
DNA: TGTGCCAGCTCACCCGGTTCAGGGGCAATAAACACTGAAGCTTTCTTT
CDR3: CASSPGSGAINTEAFF

V: TRBV28
D: -
size: -
J: TRBJ2-2
DNA: TGTGCCAGCAGTTCCCCGGGAGTGAACACCGGGGAGCTGTTTTTT
CDR3: CASSSPGVNTGELFF

V: TRBV15
D: -
size: -
J: TRBJ1-2
DNA: TGTGCCACCAGCAGAGAAGGAGAATATGGCTACACCTTC
CDR3: CATSREGEYGYTF

V: TRBV10-3
D: TRBD1
size: -
J: TRBJ2-5
DNA: TGTGCCATCAGGCCGGGACAGGGTAAATCCCAAGAGACCCAGTACTTC
CDR3: CAIRPGQGKSQETQYF

V: TRBV6-5
D: TRBD1
size: -
J: TRBJ1-2
DNA: TGTGCCAGCAGGAGGGACAGGGCGGCCTATGGCTACACCTTC
CDR3: CASRRDRAAYGYTF

V: TRBV7-3
D: TRBD1
size: -
J: TRBJ2-1
DNA: TGTGCCAGCAGCCGGGGACAGGGGGCCTACAATGAGCAGTTCTTC
CDR3: CASSRGQGAYNEQFF

V: TRBV5-1
D: TRBD1
size: -
J: TRBJ1-2
DNA: TGCGCCAGCAGCGGGGGACAGGTTGGCTATGGCTACACCTTC
CDR3: CASSGGQVGYGYTF

V: TRBV11-3
D: TRBD2
size: once
J: TRBJ2-1
DNA: TGTGCCAGCAGCTTCCCGGGGGGAGAGCAGTTCTTC
CDR3: CASSFPGGEQFF

V: TRBV11-3
D: TRBD2
size: once
J: TRBJ2-2
DNA: TGTGCCAGCAGCTTCGAGGGAGGGCCTTTCGGGGAGCTGTTTTTT
CDR3: CASSFEGGPFGELFF

V: TRBV29-1
D: -
size: -
J: TRBJ2-3
DNA: TGCAGCGTTTCCCGGGGAGGAGGCACAGATACGCAGTATTTT
CDR3: CSVSRGGGTDTQYF

V: TRBV5-1
D: TRBD1
size: -
J: TRBJ1-2
DNA: TGCGCCAGCAGCGGAGGGACAGGGGGCTCCAACTTC
CDR3: CASSGGTGGSNF

V: TRBV28
D: -
size: -
J: TRBJ1-1
DNA: TGTGCCAGCAGCCGGTCTTACACTGAAGCTTTCTTT
CDR3: CASSRSYTEAFF

V: TRBV27
D: -
size: -
J: TRBJ1-4
DNA: TGTGCCAGCTATTGGCGGGCAGTAGGAGAAAAACTGTTTTTT
CDR3: CASYWRAVGEKLFF

V: TRBV2
D: -
size: -
J: TRBJ1-1
DNA: TGTGCCAGCAGTGAAGGCAGGGGGAACACTGAAGCTTTCTTT
CDR3: CASSEGRGNTEAFF

V: TRBV5-1
D: -
size: -
J: TRBJ2-1
DNA: TGCGCCAGCAGCTTGGTGGCAGGGTCCTACAATGAGCAGTTCTTC
CDR3: CASSLVAGSYNEQFF

V: TRBV7-6
D: TRBD1
size: -
J: TRBJ2-3
DNA: TGTGCCAGCAGCTTAGGGACCGGACAGGGAAGTTGGGCGCAGTATTTT
CDR3: CASSLGTGQGSWAQYF

V: TRBV9
D: -
size: -
J: TRBJ2-3
DNA: TGTGCCAGCAGCCGGGGACTCACTAGCACAGATACGCAGTATTTT
CDR3: CASSRGLTSTDTQYF

V: TRBV28
D: -
size: once
J: TRBJ2-7
DNA: TGTGCCAGCAGTTCCCTCCCACAGGGTACTGGCTACGAGCAGTACTTC
CDR3: CASSSLPQGTGYEQYF

V: TRBV7-2
D: -
size: -
J: TRBJ2-2
DNA: TGTGCCAGCAGCCCTCTGCCGGGGTCGAACACCGGGGAGCTGTTTTTT
CDR3: CASSPLPGSNTGELFF

V: TRBV11-3
D: -
size: -
J: TRBJ1-1
DNA: TGTGCCAGCAGCTTAGCCGGGGGGAGCGGTGAAGCTTTCTTT
CDR3: CASSLAGGSGEAFF

V: TRBV13
D: TRBD1
size: -
J: TRBJ1-5
DNA: TGTGCCAGCAGCTTAGGCCTCTTGCAGGGGGCCCCCCCACATCAGCCCCAGCATTTT
CDR3: CASSLGLLQGAPPHQPQHF

V: TRBV5-1
D: -
size: -
J: TRBJ2-7
DNA: TGCGCCAGCGGGAGGACCAGCTCCTACGAGCAGTACTTC
CDR3: CASGRTSSYEQYF

V: TRBV28
D: -
size: -
J: TRBJ2-7
DNA: TGTGCCAGCAGTTCGATTCAGAGATCAGGGGTCACGGTGAGCCCCTACGAGCAGTACTTC
CDR3: CASSSIQRSGVTVSPYEQYF

V: TRBV18
D: -
size: -
J: TRBJ2-4
DNA: TGTGCCAGCTCACCGGGGCAGGGGAAAAACATTCAGTACTTC
CDR3: CASSPGQGKNIQYF

V: TRBV2
D: -
size: -
J: TRBJ1-1
DNA: TGTGCCAGCTCTCCCCAGACTGAAGCTTTCTTT
CDR3: CASSPQTEAFF

V: TRBV5-1
D: -
size: -
J: TRBJ2-2
DNA: TGCGCCAGCAGCCGGGAAGCCGCGAACACCGGGGAGCTGTTTTTT
CDR3: CASSREAANTGELFF

V: TRBV19
D: TRBD1
size: -
J: TRBJ2-7
DNA: TGTGCCAGTAGACCGGACAGGGCTTACGAGCAGTACTTC
CDR3: CASRPDRAYEQYF

V: TRBV3-1/TRBV3-2
D: -
size: -
J: TRBJ1-3
DNA: TGTGCCAGCAGCCAGGCCCCCGGGGGGGCTGGAAACACCATATATTTT
CDR3: CASSQAPGGAGNTIYF

V: TRBV7-8
D: -
size: -
J: TRBJ1-4
DNA: TGTGCCAGCAGCTCCTTAGGGGACCAGGGGAGCCGAGGAAAACTGTTTTTT
CDR3: CASSSLGDQGSRGKLFF